These 16 T cell receptor beta chains share one sample of origin, sequenced in a study of cytomegalovirus exposure and HLA in healthy donors. 13 Jbeta primers and 60 Vbeta primers were used for the PCR. The method was immunoSEQ multiplex PCR; TCRdb's version includes in-frame clones alone and lacks a portion of them. The profile shows around 210,000 clones, more than 75% of them singletons. Sequencing was carried out using PBMCs. The source of these receptors is a male donor in good health and CMV-seropositive.

There are a few counts of this clone. This chain connects TRBV5-6 to TRBJ1-2; D may be TRBD1 (5 bases). The CDR3 is 17 residues long. Germline V gives CDR1 SGHDT, CDR2 YYEEEE. V was pared by 3 bases and J by 4 bases, with 22 bases between. CDR3 coding DNA: TGTGCCAGCAGCTCCGATCGGGGGGGAAAGGGAGGCTATGGCTACACCTTC. This gives the protein CASSSDRGGKGGYGYTF.

This clone was seen a handful of times. Mismatch with germline at one junction end may stem from a read error. The gene calls are TRBV7-7 and TRBJ1-4; 9 bases line up with TRBD1. Germline CDR1 and CDR2: SSHAT and FNYEAQ (reference sequence). The CDR3 extends over 14 amino acids. The CDR3 region is CASSLTGGNEKLFF. CDR3 DNA: TGTGCTAGCAGCCTGACAGGGGGTAATGAAAAACTGTTTTTT.

This clone was picked up a small number of times. The chain employs TRBV5-4 and TRBJ2-7; TRBD2 matches 10 bases. This CDR3 has 16 residues. Germline V gives CDR1 SGHNT, CDR2 YYREEE (reference sequence). Trimming removed 6 bases from V and 0 bases from J; junction bases left unmatched: 9. DNA for the CDR3: TGTGCCAGCAACGCTAGGACTAGCGGATTCTCCTACGAGCAGTACTTC. Protein: CASNARTSGFSYEQYF.

The rearrangement joins TRBV6-5 to TRBJ1-2; D not resolved. The CDR3 spans 15 residues. Germline V lookup: CDR1 MNHEY, CDR2 SVGAGI. The ends were cut back, 7 bases at V and 0 bases at J, with 15 bases in the middle. CDR3 protein: CASTQLPPANYGYTF. The CDR3 bases are TGTGCCAGCACCCAATTACCGCCGGCTAACTATGGCTACACCTTC.

The table lists this clone with a few counts. This sequence joins TRBV7-9 and TRBJ1-2, with D unresolved. The CDR3 has 15 amino acids. The V gene lost 5 bases and the J gene lost 4 bases, with 17 bases spanning the gap. Germline V gene sequence: CDR1 SEHNR, CDR2 FQNEAQ (reference sequence). This CDR3 is CASSPEVARSYGYTF. The CDR3 DNA reads TGTGCCAGCAGCCCAGAGGTGGCACGGAGCTATGGCTACACCTTC.

This clone was seen only once. The rearrangement links TRBV4-1 to TRBJ2-3; tentative D call: TRBD2 (6 bases). V was shortened by 6 bases and J by 3 bases, with 19 bases between the two germline ends. Germline V gene sequence: CDR1 MGHRA, CDR2 YSYEKL. The CDR3 totals 16 residues. The CDR3 region is CASRREASERTDTQYF. The CDR3 nucleotides read TGCGCCAGCAGGCGCGAAGCTAGCGAGAGAACAGATACGCAGTATTTT.

The chain employs TRBV5-1 and TRBJ1-1; unclear D gene. Trimming cost V 4 bases and J 7 bases, with 11 bases left between them. Germline V lookup: CDR1 SGHRS, CDR2 YFSETQ. The CDR3 is made up of 12 amino acids. CDR3 residues: CASSLRADEAFF. CDR3 nucleotide sequence: TGCGCCAGCAGCCTGAGGGCGGATGAAGCTTTCTTT. Complete variable domain (other parts from reference TRBV5-1 and TRBJ1-1): KAGVTQTPRYLIKTRGQQVTLSCSPISGHRSVSWYQQTPGQGLQFLFEYFSETQRNKGNFPGRFSGRQFSNSRSEMNVSTLELGDSALYLCASSLRADEAFFGQGTRLTVV.

The chain combines TRBV7-2 with TRBJ2-1, with a tentative D call TRBD2 (5 bases). V lost 2 bases and J 8 bases, leaving 13 bases between the germline ends. The CDR3 has 14 residues. CDR1 is SGHTA, CDR2 FQGNSA, per germline. Here the CDR3 reads CASSLLLANDEQFF. The CDR3 region has the DNA TGTGCCAGCAGCTTATTGCTAGCCAACGATGAGCAGTTCTTC.

The chain links TRBV6-5 to TRBJ1-1; D is ambiguous. Germline-derived CDR1 and CDR2 are MNHEY and SVGAGI. Trimming pared 0 bases from V and 5 bases from J, leaving 16 bases between. This CDR3 has 16 residues. The CDR3 DNA reads TGTGCCAGCAGTTACTCGATTGGGCCCCTAAGGACTGAAGCTTTCTTT. This encodes CASSYSIGPLRTEAFF.

The chain links TRBV9 to TRBJ2-3; D possibly corresponds to TRBD2 (5 bases). The CDR3 is made up of 15 amino acids. V was trimmed by 3 bases and J by 2 bases, leaving 13 bases between them. Germline values: CDR1 SGDLS, CDR2 YYNGEE. The CDR3 DNA reads TGTGCCAGCAGCGGAGGTCGGGAATACACAGATACGCAGTATTTT. It translates to CASSGGREYTDTQYF.

The rearrangement uses TRBV4-1 and TRBJ2-7; 7 nucleotides match TRBD1. V shed 4 bases, J shed 0 bases, and the junction held 0 bases outside the gene matches. This CDR3 is built from 13 residues. Germline V gives CDR1 MGHRA, CDR2 YSYEKL. The CDR3 spells CASSRDSSYEQYF. The CDR3 region has the DNA TGCGCCAGCAGCCGGGACAGCTCCTACGAGCAGTACTTC.

V usage is TRBV11-1 and J usage is TRBJ2-3; D is uncertain. Trimming stripped 0 bases from V and 10 bases from J, with 11 bases between. The CDR3 covers 13 residues. Germline assignment: CDR1 SGHAT and CDR2 FQDESV (reference sequence). The CDR3 loop reads CASSLALGPSQYF. The DNA of the CDR3 is TGTGCCAGCAGCTTAGCGCTTGGGCCTTCGCAGTATTTT.

This clone turned up a few times. The chain combines TRBV6-6 with TRBJ1-2; the match to TRBD1 covers 7 bases. Germline assignment: CDR1 MNHNY and CDR2 SVGAGI (reference sequence). This CDR3 contains 13 residues. J gave up 2 bases and V 6 bases, and 3 bases lay outside the gene matches. The DNA of the CDR3 is TGTGCCAGCAGGAGGGACAGAAACTATGGCTACACCTTC. This sequence encodes CASRRDRNYGYTF.

This clone has ten or more counts. The J gene is TRBJ2-1, the V gene TRBV27, with TRBD2 matching 9 bases. The CDR3 loop spans 14 amino acids. CDR1 and CDR2 from the germline V gene are MNHEY and SMNVEV (reference sequence). The V segment lost 8 bases and the J segment 1 base; nucleotides outside the gene matches: 3. DNA of the CDR3: TGTGCCAGCCAGCTAGCGGGGTCCTACAATGAGCAGTTCTTC. Translated, it gives CASQLAGSYNEQFF.

Details on this clone: The junction and the germline gene differ at one end; a read error may be behind it. V usage is TRBV7-9 and J usage is TRBJ1-6; possibly TRBD1 for D (5 bases). The CDR3 runs to 16 residues. Germline V lookup: CDR1 SEHNR, CDR2 FQNEAQ (reference sequence). DNA for the CDR3: TGTTCCAGCAGCCCCCGTTCGACAGACCCCAATTCACCCCTCCACTTT. Protein sequence: CSSSPRSTDPNSPLHF.

The rearrangement joins TRBV7-2 to TRBJ2-7, with a weak D call TRBD1 (7 bases). V was trimmed by 10 bases and J by 0 bases, leaving 10 bases between them. Germline-derived CDR1 and CDR2 are SGHTA and FQGNSA. This CDR3 has 12 amino acids. CDR3 coding DNA: TGTGCCACAGGGGGGCCCTCCTACGAGCAGTACTTC. Its translation: CATGGPSYEQYF.